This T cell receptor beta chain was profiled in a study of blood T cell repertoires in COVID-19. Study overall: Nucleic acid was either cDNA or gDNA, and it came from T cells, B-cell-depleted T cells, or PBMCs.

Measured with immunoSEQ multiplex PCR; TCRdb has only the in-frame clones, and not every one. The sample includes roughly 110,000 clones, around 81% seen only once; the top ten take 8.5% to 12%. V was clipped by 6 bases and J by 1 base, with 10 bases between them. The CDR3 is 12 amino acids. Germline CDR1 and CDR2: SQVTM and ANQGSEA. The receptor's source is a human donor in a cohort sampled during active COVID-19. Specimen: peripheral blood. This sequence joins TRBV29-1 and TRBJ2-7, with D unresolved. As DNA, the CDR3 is TGCAGCGTGGCCCCTAGATCCTACGAGCAGTACTTC. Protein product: CSVAPRSYEQYF.